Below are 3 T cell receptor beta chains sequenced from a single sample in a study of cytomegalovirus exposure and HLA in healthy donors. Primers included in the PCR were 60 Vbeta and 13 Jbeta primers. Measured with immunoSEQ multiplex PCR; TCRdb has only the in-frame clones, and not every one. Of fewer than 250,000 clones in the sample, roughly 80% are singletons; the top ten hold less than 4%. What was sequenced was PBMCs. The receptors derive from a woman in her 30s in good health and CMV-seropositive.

This CDR3 reads CASSYRLVETQYF. The DNA for the CDR3 is TGTGCCAGCAGTTATAGACTAGTAGAGACCCAGTACTTC. The rearrangement joins TRBV6-5 to TRBJ2-5; D perhaps matches TRBD2 (6 bases). Trimming took 3 bases from V and 4 from J, leaving 9 bases between them. The CDR3 length is 13 residues. Germline CDR1 reads MNHEY; CDR2 reads SVGAGI.

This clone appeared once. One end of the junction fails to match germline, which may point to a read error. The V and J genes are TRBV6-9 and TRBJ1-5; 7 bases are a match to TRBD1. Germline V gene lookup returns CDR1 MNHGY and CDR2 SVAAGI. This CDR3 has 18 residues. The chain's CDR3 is CASGRGPNNPHSDQPQHF. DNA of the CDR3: TGTGCCAGTGGAAGGGGGCCCAACAACCCGCATAGCGATCAGCCCCAGCATTTT.

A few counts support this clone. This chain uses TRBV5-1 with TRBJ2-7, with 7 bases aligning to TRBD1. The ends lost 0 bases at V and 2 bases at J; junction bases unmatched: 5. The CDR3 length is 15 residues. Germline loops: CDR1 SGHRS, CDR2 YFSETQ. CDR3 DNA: TGCGCCAGCAGCTTGGTGGTGACAGGGCCCTACGAGCAGTACTTC. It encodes CASSLVVTGPYEQYF.